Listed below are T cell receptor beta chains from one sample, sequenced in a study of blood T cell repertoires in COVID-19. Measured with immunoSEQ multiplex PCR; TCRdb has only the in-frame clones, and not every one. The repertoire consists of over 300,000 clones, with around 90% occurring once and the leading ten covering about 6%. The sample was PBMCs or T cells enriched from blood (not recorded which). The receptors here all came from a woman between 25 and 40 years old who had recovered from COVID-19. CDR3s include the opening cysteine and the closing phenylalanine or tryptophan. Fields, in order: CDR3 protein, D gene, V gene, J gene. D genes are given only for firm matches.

CDR3 protein: CASSEAGTGYEQYF; D gene: .; V gene: TRBV21-1; J gene: TRBJ2-7
CDR3 protein: CASSQEILRQGNTGNTIYF; D gene: .; V gene: TRBV4-1; J gene: TRBJ1-3
CDR3 protein: CASSLNSPGGSPEAFF; D gene: .; V gene: TRBV7-2; J gene: TRBJ1-1
CDR3 protein: CASSQEPPQGANYGYTF; D gene: TRBD1; V gene: TRBV4-1; J gene: TRBJ1-2
CDR3 protein: CATSDLDSMNTEAFF; D gene: .; V gene: TRBV24-1; J gene: TRBJ1-1
CDR3 protein: CASSLGRGKQDEQYF; D gene: .; V gene: TRBV7-9; J gene: TRBJ2-7
CDR3 protein: CASSQSLKGGDSEEETQYF; D gene: .; V gene: TRBV23-1; J gene: TRBJ2-5
CDR3 protein: CASSPTGDEAQYF; D gene: TRBD1; V gene: TRBV5-1; J gene: TRBJ2-5
CDR3 protein: CASNNRARGPKLFF; D gene: .; V gene: TRBV19; J gene: TRBJ1-4
CDR3 protein: CAWSVFAGNTIYF; D gene: .; V gene: TRBV30; J gene: TRBJ1-3
CDR3 protein: CARDSHNEQFF; D gene: .; V gene: TRBV21-1; J gene: TRBJ2-1
CDR3 protein: CASSWRPQEVQETQYF; D gene: .; V gene: TRBV5-6; J gene: TRBJ2-5
CDR3 protein: CASSSRLDNEQFF; D gene: .; V gene: TRBV7-3; J gene: TRBJ2-1
CDR3 protein: CAWSRTGGFSEAFF; D gene: TRBD1; V gene: TRBV30; J gene: TRBJ1-1